This paragraph reports one T cell receptor beta chain. Looked up from germline, CDR1 is MGHRA and CDR2 is YSYEKL. With 1 base removed from V and 0 bases from J, the gap between germline ends came to 6 bases. The length of the CDR3 is 14 residues. The data are from a study of blood T cells in healthy people across ages. Across the whole study: With template switching, about one barcoded beta molecule was captured per two T cells.

For the second PCR, which ran for roughly 7 to 11 cycles, a sample-barcoded 5' primer and a J-beta primer mix were used. Sequencing recovered at least 2.5 million CDR3-containing paired-end reads from each sample. TCRdb analysed the 5' RACE reads with MiXCR anew, one entry per CDR3 protein. The sample lists under 2 million distinct CDR3 sequences, about 35% occurring once. Sequencing used blood. The chain links TRBV4-1 to TRBJ2-5; D gene unclear. This TCR was recovered from a woman in her 30s in good health. The CDR3 nucleotides read TGCGCCAGCAGCCAAGGACGTTACCAAGAGACCCAGTACTTC. It encodes CASSQGRYQETQYF.